This T cell receptor (beta chain) emerged from a study of T-cell reconstitution after alpha-beta-depleted transplantation in children. Regarding the study as a whole: Fresh T-cell production supplied most of the T-cell counts and diversity seen one year after transplant. Several hundred expanded graft clones reportedly gave rise to the alpha-beta T cells present about two months after transplant. The study traced high day-60 TCRbeta diversity in some patients to surviving recipient T cells and thymic progenitors.

This clonotype has a count of ten or more. As yet, its antigen is unknown. Germline is not matched at one junction end, which may reflect a read error. This sample's TCRbeta library carried unique molecular identifier barcodes. TCRdb itself ran the PCR reads through MiXCR, one entry per CDR3 protein. The sample lists 200,000 to 300,000 distinct CDR3 sequences; 6.5% to 10% were seen once. There are 8 residues in the CDR3. Per the germline V gene, CDR1 is SEHNR and CDR2 is FQNEAQ (reference sequence). This sequence joins TRBV7-9 and TRBJ2-3; D uncertain. Sample: PBMCs, mostly from graft donor cells, taken 180 days after TCRalphabeta/CD19-depleted stem cell transplant. The receptor was derived from a male patient aged 5 to 17 who had a stem cell transplant for acute lymphoblastic leukemia, so the T cells may come from the graft donor. CDR3 DNA sequence: TGTGCCAGCAGCTTCAAGGATTTT. Its protein product is CASSFKDF.